The 17 T cell receptor beta chains below come from one sample, sequenced in a study of T cells in Graves' hyperthyroidism and ophthalmopathy (dated by TCRdb to about 2019). Receptor amplification or capture employed multiplex PCR. The instrument given in TCRdb is Illumina HiSeq 2000. The TCR beta CDR3 regions were amplified from RNA transcripts. For the first round of RT-PCR on the TCR CDR3, the HTBI primer set was used together with the Qiagen OneStep RT-PCR kit. Through fastp at Q25 and MiXCR, TCRdb rebuilt clones from the public reads, retaining in-frame beta chains. Rows are combined by CDR3 protein, so each entry shows the most common genes and DNA. Present in this sample are fewer than 450,000 distinct CDR3 sequences, over 12% of which were seen just once. Jointly, the top ten make up 25% to 30% of the sample. The sequencing input was blood. These receptors were taken from a middle-aged man with Graves' ophthalmopathy.

The chain recombines TRBV5-1 with TRBJ1-1, with a possible D match to TRBD1 (5 bases). In germline, CDR1 is SGHRS, CDR2 YFSETQ. V lost 5 bases to trimming and J lost 0 bases, with 8 bases between them. The CDR3 totals 13 residues. The CDR3 sequence: CASSQGVNTEAFF. CDR3 bases: TGCGCCAGCAGTCAGGGAGTGAACACTGAAGCTTTCTTT.

The chain links TRBV29-1 to TRBJ2-1, with D hard to call. Germline V CDR1 and CDR2: SQVTM, ANQGSEA. The V gene lost 5 bases and the J gene lost 1 base, with 12 bases spanning the gap. CDR3 size: 14 residues. CDR3 loop: CSVIGLQSYNEQFF. DNA of the CDR3: TGCAGCGTTATAGGGCTCCAATCCTACAATGAGCAGTTCTTC.

The V call is TRBV29-1, the J call TRBJ1-2; no firm D call. V shed 6 bases and J shed 2 bases, with 16 bases lying between them. The CDR3 sequence is 14 residues long. The germline gives CDR1 SQVTM, CDR2 ANQGSEA. The CDR3 is CSVAEGMGNYGYTF. The CDR3 DNA reads as TGCAGCGTAGCCGAGGGTATGGGGAACTATGGCTACACCTTC.

Points on this clonotype: The CDR3 ends on some other residue instead of the conserved phenylalanine or tryptophan, so this is likely a read error. This rearrangement joins TRBV7-2 to TRBJ2-1, with D possibly being TRBD2 (5 bases). V was pared by 5 bases and J by 2 bases, with 13 bases between. The CDR3 is 15 residues long. The germline V gene has CDR1 SGHTA and CDR2 FQGNSA. The CDR3 coding sequence is TGTGCCAGCAGCCGTGACCGGGGAACCTACAATGAGCAGTTCCTC. Translated, it gives CASSRDRGTYNEQFL.

This clonotype was counted many times. This chain uses TRBV6-2 or TRBV6-3 with TRBJ2-1, with 8 bases identical to TRBD1. The V segment lost 6 bases and the J segment 4 bases; nucleotides outside the gene matches: 8. The CDR3 has 15 residues. Germline CDR1 MNHEY, CDR2 SVGEGT. The DNA for the CDR3 is TGTGCCAGCAGAGACGGGACAGGACTTTACAATGAGCAGTTCTTC. It translates to CASRDGTGLYNEQFF.

This clonotype was counted a few times. The CDR3 region has the DNA TGTGCCACCGGGACAGGTAACTCTGGGGCCAACGTCCTGACTTTC. This sequence encodes CATGTGNSGANVLTF. The rearrangement links TRBV10-3 to TRBJ2-6, with 8 bases lining up with TRBD1. Germline V gene lookup returns CDR1 ENHRY and CDR2 SYGVKD. The V segment lost 10 bases and the J segment 0 bases; nucleotides outside the gene matches: 5. This CDR3 comprises 15 residues.

This clonotype has at least ten counts. The chain joins TRBV15 to TRBJ1-3; D perhaps matches TRBD1 (5 bases). Trimming left V 4 bases short and J 2 bases short, with 6 bases between. The CDR3 totals 13 residues. Germline V gene data show CDR1 as LNHNV and CDR2 as YYDKDF (reference sequence). CDR3: CATSKGTGNTIYF. The CDR3 nucleotides are TGTGCCACCAGCAAGGGGACTGGAAACACCATATATTTT.

This clonotype has ten or more counts. V gene TRBV10-3 combines with J gene TRBJ2-7; the D gene could be TRBD1 or TRBD2 (5 bases each). CDR1 ENHRY and CDR2 SYGVKD come from the germline V gene. The CDR3 consists of 15 residues. Between the trimmed V and J ends, which lost 6 bases and 3 bases, there was a span of 18 bases. The CDR3 region is CAISTTGTVGYEQYF. Written as DNA, the CDR3 is TGTGCCATCAGCACAACCGGGACGGTGGGCTACGAGCAGTACTTC.

This clonotype was recorded many times. The rearrangement uses TRBV6-5 and TRBJ2-7, with D perhaps matching TRBD1 or TRBD2 (5 bases each). V shed 0 bases and J shed 3 bases, with 15 bases lying between them. The length of the CDR3 is 16 residues. CDR1 is MNHEY and CDR2 is SVGAGI in the germline V gene. CDR3 nucleotide sequence: TGTGCCAGCAGTTACTCCTCAAGTGGGGGTATCTACGAGCAGTACTTC. Residues: CASSYSSSGGIYEQYF.

This clonotype was seen ten or more times. V gene TRBV11-2 combines with J gene TRBJ2-7; 14 bases match TRBD2. The CDR3 sequence is 14 residues long. Per the germline V gene, CDR1 is SGHAT and CDR2 is FQNNGV. The ends lost 6 bases at V and 7 bases at J; junction bases unmatched: 5. CDR3: CASRGLAGVSEQYF. As DNA, the CDR3 is TGTGCCAGCAGGGGACTAGCGGGAGTGAGTGAGCAGTACTTC.

This clonotype was picked up a small number of times. This chain joins TRBV5-4 and TRBJ2-1; 10 bases align to TRBD2. The CDR3 runs to 16 residues. Losses at the gene ends were 2 bases for V and 4 bases for J; bases not matched to a gene: 6. In germline, CDR1 is SGHNT, CDR2 YYREEE (reference sequence). The CDR3, as DNA: TGTGCCAGCAGCTTAAGCGGGGGGGTAGCTTACAATGAGCAGTTCTTC. Amino acid sequence: CASSLSGGVAYNEQFF. The variable domain in full, with the rest retrieved from reference TRBV5-4 and TRBJ2-1, is ETGVTQSPTHLIKTRGQQVTLRCSSQSGHNTVSWYQQALGQGPQFIFQYYREEENGRGNFPPRFSGLQFPNYSSELNVNALELDDSALYLCASSLSGGVAYNEQFFGPGTRLTVL.

V gene TRBV29-1 combines with J gene TRBJ1-2; possible D gene TRBD1, 6 bases. The length of the CDR3 is 14 residues. From germline, CDR1 is SQVTM and CDR2 ANQGSEA. V lost 6 bases and J 4 bases, leaving 18 bases between the germline ends. The CDR3 bases are TGCAGCGTCGGGACACCCCCCACGGGCTATGGCTACACCTTC. Protein product: CSVGTPPTGYGYTF. Looking up the rest from reference TRBV29-1 and TRBJ1-2 gives the full variable domain: SAVISQKPSRDICQRGTSLTIQCQVDSQVTMMFWYRQQPGQSLTLIATANQGSEATYESGFVIDKFPISRPNLTFSTLTVSNMSPEDSSIYLCSVGTPPTGYGYTFGSGTRLTVV.

This clonotype was observed many times. The chain recombines TRBV20-1 with TRBJ2-1; 7 nucleotides match TRBD1. Losses at the gene ends were 6 bases for V and 7 bases for J; bases not matched to a gene: 9. Germline values: CDR1 DFQATT, CDR2 SNEGSKA (reference sequence). This CDR3 contains 13 residues. Here the CDR3 reads CSASWDSINEQFF. The CDR3 DNA reads as TGCAGTGCCTCCTGGGACAGTATAAATGAGCAGTTCTTC.

This clonotype was recorded at least ten times. The chain recombines TRBV28 with TRBJ2-3; 13 nucleotides agree with TRBD2. The germline CDR1 and CDR2 sequences are MDHEN and SYDVKM. The CDR3 spans 17 residues. V lost 5 bases, J lost 3 bases, and 8 bases stayed unmatched. The CDR3 DNA reads TGTGCCAGCAGTCATAAACTAGCGGGAGGGCCTACAGATACGCAGTATTTT. It encodes CASSHKLAGGPTDTQYF.

In this sample, this clonotype turned up a few times. A clone one base away is much larger, so this may be a read error. The V and J genes are TRBV28 and TRBJ2-1, with D maybe TRBD2 (5 bases). The CDR3 length is 13 residues. The germline CDR1 and CDR2 sequences are MDHEN and SYDVKM. The CDR3 reads CASIEGSYKEQFF. CDR3 in DNA: TGTGCCAGCATTGAGGGTTCCTACAAGGAGCAGTTCTTC.

Notes on this clonotype: Germline is not matched at one junction end, which may reflect a read error. V and J are TRBV5-1 and TRBJ2-7; 9 nucleotides align to TRBD1. The V gene's germline CDR1 is SGHRS and CDR2 YFSETQ. This CDR3 has 15 residues. CDR3 DNA sequence: TGCACCAGCAGCTTGGAGGGGACAGGGTATGACGAGCAGTACTTC. Its protein product is CTSSLEGTGYDEQYF.

This clonotype occurred many times. The chain is built from TRBV2 and TRBJ2-6, with 14 bases lining up with TRBD2. CDR3 length: 19 residues. Germline V gene data show CDR1 as SNHLY and CDR2 as FYNNEI. With V trimmed by 3 bases and J by 2 bases, 6 bases remained unmatched. The CDR3 sequence is CASSEGLAGAIPGANVLTF. CDR3 sequence (DNA): TGTGCCAGCAGTGAGGGACTAGCGGGAGCGATCCCTGGGGCCAACGTCCTGACTTTC.